Reported below is one T cell receptor (beta chain). These data are taken from a study of blood T cell repertoires in COVID-19. Study summary: Sites across the United States, Italy and Spain contributed samples from acute and convalescent COVID-19. From T cells, B-cell-depleted T cells, or PBMCs came the material, which was cDNA or gDNA.

Germline V gives CDR1 SGHAT, CDR2 FQNNGV. Germline trimming cut 0 bases from V and 0 bases from J; bases unmatched to any gene: 8. There are 18 residues in the CDR3. Sequencing used immunoSEQ multiplex PCR; TCRdb keeps in-frame clones, though not all of them. The sample consists of under 300,000 clones, approximately 85% of them appearing once. All recovered Cohort 3 donors got two negative PCRs, got clearance, or saw symptom resolution. The chain recombines TRBV11-2 with TRBJ2-7, with TRBD2 matching over 10 bases. The sequenced material came from PBMCs or T cells enriched from blood (not recorded which). This TCR derives from a woman in her 50s who had recovered from COVID-19. CDR3 coding DNA: TGTGCCAGCAGCTTAGAGGGGCGGGGACTAGCGCCCTCCTACGAGCAGTACTTC. This encodes CASSLEGRGLAPSYEQYF.